The present T cell receptor beta chain was sequenced within a study of chemoradiotherapy in HPV16-positive cancers. The CDR3 is 13 amino acids. The germline V and J ends were trimmed by 3 bases and 5 bases, with 10 bases remaining between them. Germline CDR1 reads KGHSH; CDR2 reads LQKENI. The repertoire was sequenced with immunoSEQ multiplex PCR; TCRdb's copy has only in-frame clones and lacks some. The repertoire holds approximately 12,000 clones, with 70% to 90% as singletons. The TCR was taken from a human donor with HPV-associated anogenital cancer. The chain employs TRBV18 and TRBJ2-5; D uncertain. This material consisted of blood, taken from a patient who underwent chemoradiotherapy. CDR3 protein: CASSPTGVETQYF. The CDR3 nucleotides are TGTGCCAGCTCACCGACTGGGGTTGAGACCCAGTACTTC.